What follows are 8 T cell receptor beta chains derived from one specimen sequenced in a study of tumor and adjacent non-tumor tissue in lung cancer. This sample's RNA came from whole unsorted tissue. TCRbeta libraries were built with three rounds of nested PCR, modified from ARM-PCR. TCRdb fed the multiplex PCR reads into MiXCR, producing one record per CDR3 protein. The sample shows tens of thousands of distinct CDR3 sequences, 65% to 75% of them seen only once. Input material: lung tumor tissue. The receptors originated from a woman between 65 and 79 years old with non-small cell lung cancer.

With regard to this clonotype: Its ends do not fully match the called genes, so a read error is possible. The V call is TRBV6-1, the J call TRBJ2-6; D possibly corresponds to TRBD1 (5 bases). The CDR3 is made up of 14 amino acids. In germline, CDR1 is MNHNS, CDR2 SASEGT. The CDR3 coding sequence is TGTGCCAGCAGAGGGGCCTCTGGGGCCAACGTCCTGACTTTT. Translated, it gives CASRGASGANVLTF.

For this clonotype: Being one base from a much bigger clone, this may be a read error. CDR3 protein: CASGSRNTGAFF. For the CDR3, the DNA is TGCGCCAGTGGAAGTAGGAACACTGGAGCTTTCTTT. The rearrangement links TRBV5-1 to TRBJ1-1, with D hard to call. The CDR3 contains 12 residues. Germline V gene sequence: CDR1 SGHRS, CDR2 YFSETQ.

About this clonotype itself: This CDR3 fails to terminate in the conserved phenylalanine or tryptophan, so it likely reflects a read error. The chain employs TRBV6-6 and TRBJ2-3; 10 bases line up with TRBD2. The CDR3 totals 18 residues. Germline CDR1 is MNHNY and CDR2 is SVGAGI (reference sequence). The CDR3 nucleotides are TGTACCAGCAGTTACAAGGATCGCCCTAGCGGGAGAAAAGGTACGCAGTATTCT. Its translation is CTSSYKDRPSGRKGTQYS.

With respect to this clonotype: At one end the junction does not follow the germline gene, possibly because of a read error. This chain uses TRBV6-5 with TRBJ2-7, with D unresolved. The CDR3 spans 18 residues. In germline, CDR1 is MNHEY, CDR2 SVGAGI. The CDR3 sequence: CANSQSVRRSKISYEQYF. CDR3 nucleotides: TGTGCCAACAGTCAGAGCGTGAGGCGCTCCAAGATCTCCTACGAGCAGTACTTC.

Ten or more counts support this clonotype. This chain uses TRBV12-3 or TRBV12-4 with TRBJ2-1; D call uncertain. CDR3 length: 15 residues. V was clipped by 5 bases and J by 0 bases, with 11 bases between them. CDR3 loop: CASSRPESSYNEQFF. In nucleotides, the CDR3 is TGTGCCAGCAGTCGCCCTGAGAGCTCCTACAATGAGCAGTTCTTC.

About this clonotype: The germline gene is not matched at one end of the junction; a read error may be the cause. The J gene is TRBJ2-1, the V gene TRBV12-3 or TRBV12-4, with unresolved D. The CDR3 has 11 residues. The CDR3: CPSSFNNEQFF. In nucleotides, the CDR3 is TGCCCCAGCAGTTTTAACAATGAGCAGTTCTTC.

By share, this clonotype counts as medium-sized. The chain links TRBV28 to TRBJ2-1; D ambiguous. V was cut by 3 bases and J by 2 bases, with 11 bases left in between. This CDR3 has 15 amino acids. Germline V CDR1 and CDR2: MDHEN, SYDVKM. This CDR3 reads CASSLVGSAYNEQFF. CDR3 coding DNA: TGTGCCAGCAGTTTGGTAGGGTCTGCCTACAATGAGCAGTTCTTC.

The chain uses TRBV28 and TRBJ1-5; tentative D call: TRBD1 (6 bases). The last part of the DNA fits TRBJ2-3 better; the J call may be wrong. CDR3 length equals 16 residues. CDR1 MDHEN and CDR2 SYDVKM come from the germline V gene. The CDR3 sequence is CASSLQGTKWNQPQYF. The CDR3 coding sequence is TGTGCCAGCAGTTTACAGGGGACGAAGTGGAATCAGCCCCAGTATTTT.